Sequencing of this T cell receptor beta chain was carried out in a study of molecular identifiers for immune sequencing clone quantification. Germline values: CDR1 MNHEY, CDR2 SVGAGI. The V segment lost 1 base and the J segment 8 bases; nucleotides outside the gene matches: 11. The CDR3 is 16 amino acids. TCRdb recomputed calls from the PCR reads with MiXCR, one row per CDR3 protein. The table lists hundreds of thousands of distinct CDR3 sequences, roughly 25% of them singletons. Sorting recovered naive CD8 T cells on a CD8+CD4-CCR7+CD45RA+ profile. Sequenced: naive CD8+ T cells from blood, with Jurkat cell RNA spiked in. Specified subset: FACS-sorted CD8+CD4-CCR7+CD45RA+ naive T cells. The clonotype was recovered from a human donor in good health. Some libraries in this study had Jurkat cell RNA spiked in. The V call is TRBV6-5, the J call TRBJ2-1; 7 bases are shared with TRBD2. The CDR3 nucleotides are TGTGCCAGCAGTTACTATTCCGGACTAGGCGGGGATGAGCAGTTCTTC. The encoded protein is CASSYYSGLGGDEQFF.